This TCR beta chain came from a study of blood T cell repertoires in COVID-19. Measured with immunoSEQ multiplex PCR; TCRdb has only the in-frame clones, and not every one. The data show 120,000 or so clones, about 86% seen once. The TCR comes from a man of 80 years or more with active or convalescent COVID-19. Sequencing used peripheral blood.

CDR3 region: CATSDQQGASDTQYF. CDR3 DNA: TGTGCCACCAGTGATCAACAGGGTGCTTCAGATACGCAGTATTTT. The genes are TRBV24-1 and TRBJ2-3, with D tentatively TRBD1 (6 bases). This CDR3 has 15 amino acids. Per the germline V gene, CDR1 is KGHDR and CDR2 is SFDVKD. V lost 3 bases to trimming and J lost 4 bases, with 13 bases between them.